Presented here are 9 T cell receptor beta chains from one specimen sequenced in a study of long-term antiretroviral therapy in people with HIV. Investigators performed immunoSEQ version v3.0 at survey level. TCRdb keeps only in-frame clones here, not all; method: immunoSEQ multiplex PCR. The sample lists 20,000 to 25,000 clones, around four fifths occurring once. Sequencing used unsorted PBMCs, obtained 1.6 years after starting antiretroviral therapy. Receptors originate from a man aged 35 to 55 with HIV.

This clone was recorded only once. The rearrangement joins TRBV5-1 to TRBJ2-2, with D maybe TRBD2 (5 bases). The CDR3 runs to 18 residues. Germline CDR1 is SGHRS and CDR2 is YFSETQ. The V end was cut by 4 bases, the J end by 6 bases, with 25 bases between. The CDR3 sequence is CASSPDYPGPVNPGELFF. The DNA for the CDR3 is TGCGCCAGCAGCCCTGACTACCCCGGGCCGGTGAATCCCGGGGAGCTGTTTTTT.

This sequence joins TRBV6-1 and TRBJ1-2; D is unresolved. CDR3 size: 15 residues. The V and J ends lost 8 bases and 0 bases respectively, with 16 bases between them. Germline CDR1 is MNHNS and CDR2 is SASEGT. The CDR3 reads CASFPRAGANYGYTF. CDR3 sequence (DNA): TGTGCCAGCTTTCCCCGGGCAGGAGCTAACTATGGCTACACCTTC.

Judged by abundance, this clone is medium-sized. The V call is TRBV7-9, the J call TRBJ2-1; TRBD2 agrees at 16 bases. With 5 bases clipped from V and 8 bases from J, the junction kept 9 bases outside the gene matches. This CDR3 comprises 17 residues. CDR1 and CDR2 from the germline V gene are SEHNR and FQNEAQ (reference sequence). The DNA for the CDR3 is TGTGCCAGCAGCCCCGGGACTAGCGGGAGGGCCATCGATGAGCAGTTCTTC. Encoded protein: CASSPGTSGRAIDEQFF.

The chain links TRBV29-1 to TRBJ2-5; D is uncertain. There are 11 residues in the CDR3. Germline assignment: CDR1 SQVTM and CDR2 ANQGSEA. Trimming took off 5 bases at V and 7 bases at J, with 11 bases between the two ends. The DNA of the CDR3 is TGCAGCGTTCCCCAAGCCGGGACCCAGTACTTC. It translates to CSVPQAGTQYF.

The chain joins TRBV2 to TRBJ1-4, with D hard to call. Germline V gene sequence: CDR1 SNHLY, CDR2 FYNNEI. CDR3 length: 14 amino acids. V was cut by 7 bases and J by 8 bases, with 17 bases left in between. The CDR3 nucleotides read TGTGCCAGCACCCTGACCCGAACTTGGGAAAAACTGTTTTTT. Translated: CASTLTRTWEKLFF.

The chain recombines TRBV2 with TRBJ1-1; D ambiguous. Trimming left V 3 bases short and J 5 bases short, with 13 bases between. Germline CDR1 SNHLY, CDR2 FYNNEI. CDR3 length: 14 residues. For the CDR3, the DNA is TGTGCCAGCAGTGACGTCCCGAGCTCTACTGAAGCTTTCTTT. Its protein product is CASSDVPSSTEAFF.

The chain combines TRBV7-3 with TRBJ2-3; 14 bases match TRBD2. Germline CDR1 and CDR2: SGHTA and FQGTGA. This CDR3 comprises 19 residues. J was trimmed by 0 bases and V by 0 bases; bases with no gene match: 5. CDR3 DNA sequence: TGTGCCAGCAGCTTAACAAGGACTAGCGGGGGGCTTAGCACAGATACGCAGTATTTT. This gives the protein CASSLTRTSGGLSTDTQYF.

V usage is TRBV6-1 and J usage is TRBJ1-4; 11 bases are shared with TRBD1. Germline-derived CDR1 and CDR2 are MNHNS and SASEGT. The junction had 5 bases not matched to a gene; V was cut back by 5 bases and J by 0 bases. The CDR3 contains 17 residues. The CDR3 coding sequence is TGTGCCAGCAGTCAAGGACAGGGGGCCGCAACTAATGAAAAACTGTTTTTT. Translation: CASSQGQGAATNEKLFF.

V gene TRBV7-2 combines with J gene TRBJ1-6; tentative D call: TRBD1 (6 bases). Deletions cut 5 bases from V and 7 bases from J, with 15 bases between. The CDR3 is 15 residues long. Germline CDR1 SGHTA, CDR2 FQGNSA. CDR3 region: CASSPRQAQNSPLHF. CDR3 nucleotide sequence: TGTGCCAGCAGCCCTCGACAGGCACAGAATTCACCCCTCCACTTT.